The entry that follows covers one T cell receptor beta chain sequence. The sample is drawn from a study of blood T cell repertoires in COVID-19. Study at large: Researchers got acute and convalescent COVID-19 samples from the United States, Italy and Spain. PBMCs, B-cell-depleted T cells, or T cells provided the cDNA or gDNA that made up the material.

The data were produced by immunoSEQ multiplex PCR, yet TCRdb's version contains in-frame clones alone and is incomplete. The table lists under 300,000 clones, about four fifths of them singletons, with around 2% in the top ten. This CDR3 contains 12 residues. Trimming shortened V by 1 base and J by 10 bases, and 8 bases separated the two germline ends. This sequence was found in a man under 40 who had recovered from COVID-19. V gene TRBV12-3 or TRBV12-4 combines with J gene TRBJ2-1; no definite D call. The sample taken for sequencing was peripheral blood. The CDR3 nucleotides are TGTGCCAGCAGTTTAGGGGTCGGGGAGCAGTTCTTC. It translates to CASSLGVGEQFF.